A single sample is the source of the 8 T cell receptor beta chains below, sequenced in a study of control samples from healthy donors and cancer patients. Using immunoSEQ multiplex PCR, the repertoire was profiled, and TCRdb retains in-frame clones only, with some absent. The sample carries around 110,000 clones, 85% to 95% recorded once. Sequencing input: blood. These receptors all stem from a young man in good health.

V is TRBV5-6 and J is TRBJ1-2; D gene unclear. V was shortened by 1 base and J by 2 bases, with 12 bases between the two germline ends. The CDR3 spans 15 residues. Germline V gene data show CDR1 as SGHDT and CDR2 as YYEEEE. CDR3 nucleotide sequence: TGTGCCAGCAGCTTGAATAAGAGGGCCAACTATGGCTACACCTTC. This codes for CASSLNKRANYGYTF.

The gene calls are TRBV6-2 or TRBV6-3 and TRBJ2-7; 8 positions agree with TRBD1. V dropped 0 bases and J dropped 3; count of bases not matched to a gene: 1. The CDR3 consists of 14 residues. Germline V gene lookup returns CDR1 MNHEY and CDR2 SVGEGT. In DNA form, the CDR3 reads TGTGCCAGCAGTTACTCCGGACAGGGCTACGAGCAGTACGTC. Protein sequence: CASSYSGQGYEQYV.

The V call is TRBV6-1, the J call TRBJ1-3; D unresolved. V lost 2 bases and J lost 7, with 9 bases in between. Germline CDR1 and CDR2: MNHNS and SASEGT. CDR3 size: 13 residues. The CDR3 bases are TGTGCCAGCAGTGAAACTCATGGGAACACCATATATTTT. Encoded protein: CASSETHGNTIYF.

The CDR3 loop is CASSSSGPYEQYV. CDR3 nucleotide sequence: TGTGCCAGCAGCTCATCGGGGCCCTACGAGCAGTACGTC. This chain links TRBV7-8 with TRBJ2-7; D assignment may be TRBD1 or TRBD2 (5 bases each). The CDR3 sequence is 13 residues long. The V end was cut by 4 bases, the J end by 2 bases, with 9 bases between. Germline V gene data show CDR1 as SGHVS and CDR2 as FQNEAQ.

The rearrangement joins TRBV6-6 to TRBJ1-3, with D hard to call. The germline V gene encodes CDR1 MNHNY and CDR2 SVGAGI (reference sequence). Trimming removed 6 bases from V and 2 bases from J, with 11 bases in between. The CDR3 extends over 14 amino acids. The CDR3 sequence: CASRELGAGNTIYF. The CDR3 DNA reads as TGTGCCAGCAGAGAGCTTGGGGCTGGAAACACCATATATTTT.

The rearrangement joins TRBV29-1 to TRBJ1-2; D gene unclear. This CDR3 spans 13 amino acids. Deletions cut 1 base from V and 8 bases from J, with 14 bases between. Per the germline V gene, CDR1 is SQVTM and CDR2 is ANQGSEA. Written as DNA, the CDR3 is TGCAGCGTTGAAGTGGCAGGCACCGGCGGCTACACCTTC. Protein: CSVEVAGTGGYTF.

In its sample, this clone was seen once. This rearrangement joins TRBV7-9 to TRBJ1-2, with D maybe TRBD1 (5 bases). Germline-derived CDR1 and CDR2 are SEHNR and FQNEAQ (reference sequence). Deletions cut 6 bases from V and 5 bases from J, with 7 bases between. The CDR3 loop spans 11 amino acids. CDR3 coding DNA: TGTGCCAGCAGTCAGGGATATGGCTACACCTTC. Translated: CASSQGYGYTF. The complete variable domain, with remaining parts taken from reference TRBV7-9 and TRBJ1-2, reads DTGVSQNPRHKITKRGQNVTFRCDPISEHNRLYWYRQTLGQGPEFLTYFQNEAQLEKSRLLSDRFSAERPKGSFSTLEIQRTEQGDSAMYLCASSQGYGYTFGSGTRLTVV.

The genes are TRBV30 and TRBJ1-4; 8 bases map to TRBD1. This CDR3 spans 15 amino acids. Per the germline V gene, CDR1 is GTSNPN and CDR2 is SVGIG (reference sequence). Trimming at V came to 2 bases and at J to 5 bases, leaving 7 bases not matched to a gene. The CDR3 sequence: CAWSTPGGANEKLFF. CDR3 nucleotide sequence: TGTGCCTGGAGTACCCCAGGGGGCGCCAATGAAAAACTGTTTTTT.